These 30 T cell receptor beta chains share one sample of origin, sequenced in a study of cytotoxic CD8 clonotypes in ibrutinib-treated CLL (dated by TCRdb to 2020 to 2023). Receptors were amplified or captured by the immunoSEQ multiplex PCR assay. As stored in TCRdb, this immuneACCESS dataset retains in-frame rearrangements with V and J assigned. A fraction of the clones does not appear; measured against another copy, unresolved V genes explain less than half of the discrepancy, and the remainder lacks a known reason. This sample is represented by about 140,000 clones; around 84% of them were singletons. The ten largest make up less than 9% of the sample. The sequencing here drew on PBMCs, taken after 36 months of ibrutinib treatment. These receptors were taken from a human donor with chronic lymphocytic leukemia.

A single count supports this clone. The rearrangement uses TRBV19 and TRBJ1-4, with D tentatively TRBD1 (5 bases). The CDR3 spans 15 residues. The V end lost 4 bases, the J end lost 4 bases, and 13 bases lay between the germline ends. Looked up from germline, CDR1 is LNHDA and CDR2 is SQIVND (reference sequence). The CDR3 sequence: CASSTGTANNEKLFF. CDR3 coding DNA: TGTGCCAGTAGTACCGGGACGGCGAATAATGAAAAACTGTTTTTT.

The chain recombines TRBV28 with TRBJ1-5; TRBD1 might be the D (5 bases). Trimming cost V 7 bases and J 2 bases, with 12 bases left between them. CDR3 length equals 14 residues. Germline values: CDR1 MDHEN, CDR2 SYDVKM. The CDR3 spells CASTLGVGNQPQHF. The CDR3 nucleotides are TGTGCCAGCACCCTGGGGGTGGGCAATCAGCCCCAGCATTTT.

The V gene is TRBV6-6, the J gene TRBJ2-1; 7 bases are shared with TRBD2. Germline trimming cut 9 bases from V and 4 bases from J; bases unmatched to any gene: 3. The CDR3 runs 12 residues. CDR1 and CDR2 (germline): MNHNY, SVGAGI (reference sequence). CDR3 region: CASKGGYNEQFF. Here the CDR3 DNA reads TGTGCCAGTAAGGGAGGGTACAATGAGCAGTTCTTC.

This chain joins TRBV6-5 and TRBJ1-1; D is unresolved. Germline V gene sequence: CDR1 MNHEY, CDR2 SVGAGI. The CDR3 loop spans 15 amino acids. V lost 7 bases to trimming and J lost 1 base, with 16 bases between them. CDR3 sequence: CASIPGGLKNTEAFF. In DNA, the CDR3 is TGTGCCAGCATCCCGGGCGGGTTAAAGAACACTGAAGCTTTCTTT.

This chain connects TRBV10-3 to TRBJ2-7; D unclear. Trimming took 7 bases from V and 0 from J, leaving 7 bases between them. The germline V gene encodes CDR1 ENHRY and CDR2 SYGVKD. CDR3 size: 12 residues. The CDR3 DNA reads as TGTGCCATCATGGCCAACTCCTACGAGCAGTACTTC. Translated: CAIMANSYEQYF.

The genes are TRBV7-8 and TRBJ2-1, with 11 positions matching TRBD2. Germline lookup yields CDR1 SGHVS and CDR2 FQNEAQ. Germline trimming cut 1 base from V and 7 bases from J; bases unmatched to any gene: 12. There are 18 residues in the CDR3. CDR3 sequence reads: CASSLGGLAGGYRNEQFF. CDR3 DNA: TGTGCCAGCAGCTTAGGTGGTCTAGCGGGAGGCTACAGGAATGAGCAGTTCTTC.

The chain employs TRBV6-1 and TRBJ2-1; possible D gene TRBD1, 6 bases. The CDR3 runs to 14 residues. Germline assignment: CDR1 MNHNS and CDR2 SASEGT. Trimming took off 6 bases at V and 9 bases at J, with 18 bases between the two ends. CDR3 in amino acids: CASSDHKGDSEQFF. The CDR3 DNA reads as TGTGCCAGCAGCGATCACAAGGGGGATAGTGAGCAGTTCTTC.

The J gene is TRBJ1-5, the V gene TRBV5-8; maybe TRBD1 (6 bases). The CDR3 covers 14 residues. Trimming removed 4 bases at V and 2 bases at J, with 10 bases between. CDR1 and CDR2 from the germline V gene are SGHTS and YDEGEE. CDR3 loop: CASSPRTGNQPQHF. The CDR3 nucleotides are TGTGCCAGCAGCCCTAGGACAGGCAATCAGCCCCAGCATTTT.

This clone has just a few counts. The rearrangement uses TRBV2 and TRBJ2-1; 10 nucleotides agree with TRBD1. J lost 16 bases, V lost 8 bases, and 8 bases had no gene match. This CDR3 contains 11 residues. Germline V lookup: CDR1 SNHLY, CDR2 FYNNEI. CDR3 sequence: CASGPGTGVFF. The DNA for the CDR3 is TGTGCCAGCGGCCCGGGGACAGGGGTTTTCTTC. Filled out from reference TRBV2 and TRBJ2-1, the complete variable domain reads EPEVTQTPSHQVTQMGQEVILRCVPISNHLYFYWYRQILGQKVEFLVSFYNNEISEKSEIFDDQFSVERPDGSNFTLKIRSTKLEDSAMYFCASGPGTGVFFGPGTRLTVL.

This clone was seen a single time. The V and J genes are TRBV6-4 and TRBJ2-7; 10 bases line up with TRBD1. This CDR3 contains 21 residues. CDR1 is MRHNA and CDR2 is SNTAGT in the germline V gene. The ends lost 0 bases at V and 0 bases at J; junction bases unmatched: 17. The CDR3 DNA is TGTGCCAGCAGTGACTCAAAATACCGGGACAGGGGTATCCCCTCCTCCTACGAGCAGTACTTC. Protein product: CASSDSKYRDRGIPSSYEQYF.

The J gene is TRBJ2-7, the V gene TRBV4-1, with D possibly TRBD2 on 6 matching bases. This CDR3 region has 17 residues. The germline V and J ends were trimmed by 3 bases and 3 bases, with 21 bases remaining between them. Germline V gene data show CDR1 as MGHRA and CDR2 as YSYEKL. The CDR3 region has the DNA TGCGCCAGCAGCCAGTTGGGACTTCTATCGGGAAACTACGAGCAGTACTTC. Translated: CASSQLGLLSGNYEQYF.

This chain joins TRBV29-1 and TRBJ2-7, with TRBD2 as a possible D gene (5 bases). V dropped 3 bases and J dropped 0 bases, with 9 bases sitting between them. The CDR3 is made up of 13 amino acids. Germline values: CDR1 SQVTM, CDR2 ANQGSEA. The CDR3 nucleotides are TGCAGCGTTGAGGCCGGGGACTCCTACGAGCAGTACTTC. Its translation: CSVEAGDSYEQYF.

The V and J genes are TRBV11-2 and TRBJ2-7; 11 positions match TRBD2. The germline V gene has CDR1 SGHAT and CDR2 FQNNGV. There are 19 residues in the CDR3. Trimming cost V 3 bases and J 1 base; bases outside gene matches: 14. The CDR3 DNA is TGTGCCAGCAGCTTTCCGACTAGCGGGATGCTCCGCTCTTCCTACGAGCAGTACTTC. Translated, it gives CASSFPTSGMLRSSYEQYF. Together with reference TRBV11-2 and TRBJ2-7, the CDR3 gives the full variable domain: EAGVAQSPRYKIIEKRQSVAFWCNPISGHATLYWYQQILGQGPKLLIQFQNNGVVDDSQLPKDRFSAERLKGVDSTLKIQPAKLEDSAVYLCASSFPTSGMLRSSYEQYFGPGTRLTVT.

V gene TRBV28 combines with J gene TRBJ2-7; D gene uncertain. The CDR3 is made up of 17 amino acids. Trimming pared 5 bases from V and 3 bases from J, leaving 23 bases between. From germline, CDR1 is MDHEN and CDR2 SYDVKM. CDR3 in DNA: TGTGCCAGCAGTCCGCTTAATAGGAGACTCTTTCTCTACGAGCAGTACTTC. Amino acids: CASSPLNRRLFLYEQYF.

This clone was seen just once. This chain joins TRBV7-2 and TRBJ2-7; the D is unclear. Germline assignment: CDR1 SGHTA and CDR2 FQGNSA. V lost 0 bases and J lost 2, with 14 bases in between. The CDR3 runs to 16 residues. CDR3 nucleotides: TGTGCCAGCAGCTTAGCCCTACGGACGGCGGCCTACGAGCAGTACTTC. Its protein product is CASSLALRTAAYEQYF.

The genes are TRBV29-1 and TRBJ2-3; TRBD1 agrees at 8 bases. This CDR3 comprises 13 residues. With V trimmed by 3 bases and J by 6 bases, 5 bases remained unmatched. The V gene's germline CDR1 is SQVTM and CDR2 ANQGSEA. In DNA form, the CDR3 reads TGCAGCGTTGAGACAGGGGCATGGGATACGCAGTATTTT. It codes for CSVETGAWDTQYF.

CDR3 region: CASSLTYRGIRYGYTF. The CDR3 nucleotides are TGTGCCAGCAGTTTAACTTACAGGGGTATACGCTATGGCTACACCTTC. The chain recombines TRBV28 with TRBJ1-2; 7 bases match TRBD1. V dropped 2 bases and J dropped 4; count of bases not matched to a gene: 10. This CDR3 is 16 amino acids long. Germline loops: CDR1 MDHEN, CDR2 SYDVKM.

The V gene is TRBV5-5, the J gene TRBJ1-5, with unresolved D. CDR1 is SGHKS, CDR2 YYEKEE, per germline (reference sequence). The CDR3 is made up of 14 amino acids. Trimming took off 2 bases at V and 3 bases at J, with 9 bases between the two ends. The CDR3 nucleotides read TGTGCCAGCAGCTTACCGGGAGTCAATCAGCCCCAGCATTTT. Translation gives CASSLPGVNQPQHF.

This clone was detected once. In DNA form, the CDR3 reads TGCGCCAGCAGCGCCGGGACAGGGGTCGATAATTCACCCCTCCACTTT. Its protein product is CASSAGTGVDNSPLHF. The chain joins TRBV5-1 to TRBJ1-6; 10 bases line up with TRBD1. The germline V gene encodes CDR1 SGHRS and CDR2 YFSETQ. The CDR3 length is 16 residues. With 4 bases clipped from V and 5 bases from J, the junction kept 6 bases outside the gene matches.

The genes are TRBV6-5 and TRBJ2-2; D possibly uses TRBD1 or TRBD2 (5 bases each). The CDR3 has 16 residues. Trimming took 0 bases from V and 1 from J, leaving 9 bases between them. Germline V CDR1 and CDR2: MNHEY, SVGAGI. CDR3 coding DNA: TGTGCCAGCAGTTACTCGGGGGTACGGAACACCGGGGAGCTGTTTTTT. Translating gives CASSYSGVRNTGELFF.

The gene calls are TRBV18 and TRBJ2-7, with TRBD1 matching over 7 bases. The CDR3 totals 17 residues. After removal of 0 bases from V and 6 bases from J, the junction contained 14 bases not matched to a gene. CDR1 is KGHSH and CDR2 is LQKENI in the germline V gene. The chain's CDR3 is CASSPPTGTARGPEQYF. CDR3 nucleotide sequence: TGTGCCAGCTCACCACCGACTGGTACAGCTAGGGGGCCCGAGCAGTACTTC.

The rearrangement joins TRBV18 to TRBJ1-4; TRBD1 might be the D (5 bases). The CDR3 is made up of 14 amino acids. Germline CDR1 and CDR2: KGHSH and LQKENI. V was cut by 6 bases and J by 0 bases, with 8 bases left in between. CDR3 DNA: TGTGCCAGCTCGTCCAGGGCAACTAATGAAAAACTGTTTTTT. Protein: CASSSRATNEKLFF. Full variable domain (rest looked up from reference TRBV18 and TRBJ1-4): NAGVMQNPRHLVRRRGQEARLRCSPMKGHSHVYWYRQLPEEGLKFMVYLQKENIIDESGMPKERFSAEFPKEGPSILRIQQVVRGDSAAYFCASSSRATNEKLFFGSGTQLSVL.

This sequence joins TRBV7-9 and TRBJ2-5; D is uncertain. The V and J ends lost 1 base and 1 base respectively, with 7 bases between them. Germline lookup yields CDR1 SEHNR and CDR2 FQNEAQ (reference sequence). This CDR3 is 14 amino acids long. CDR3 nucleotide sequence: TGTGCCAGCAGCTTAGTAGGCAGCCAAGAGACCCAGTACTTC. Amino acid sequence: CASSLVGSQETQYF.

The chain joins TRBV2 to TRBJ1-6, with TRBD1 as a possible D gene (6 bases). The germline CDR1 and CDR2 sequences are SNHLY and FYNNEI. CDR3 length: 15 residues. V was clipped by 0 bases and J by 10 bases, with 13 bases between them. CDR3 protein: CASSEALTGQSPLHF. CDR3 DNA: TGTGCCAGCAGTGAAGCGCTTACAGGGCAATCACCCCTCCACTTT.

This clone was counted between two and nine times. J is TRBJ1-1 and V is TRBV7-9; the D is unclear. Germline-derived CDR1 and CDR2 are SEHNR and FQNEAQ (reference sequence). The CDR3 covers 15 residues. The V end was cut by 1 base, the J end by 1 base, with 10 bases between. CDR3 sequence reads: CASSLVGRGNTEAFF. The CDR3 region has the DNA TGTGCCAGCAGCTTAGTAGGGCGGGGGAACACTGAAGCTTTCTTT.

The chain is built from TRBV9 and TRBJ2-2; D perhaps matches TRBD1 (5 bases). The CDR3 runs to 15 residues. V dropped 2 bases and J dropped 0 bases, with 8 bases sitting between them. CDR1 and CDR2 (germline): SGDLS, YYNGEE. CDR3 nucleotides: TGTGCCAGCAGCGTCCAGGGCGCGAACACCGGGGAGCTGTTTTTT. Protein product: CASSVQGANTGELFF. Drawing the rest from reference TRBV9 and TRBJ2-2, the complete variable domain is DSGVTQTPKHLITATGQRVTLRCSPRSGDLSVYWYQQSLDQGLQFLIQYYNGEERAKGNILERFSAQQFPDLHSELNLSSLELGDSALYFCASSVQGANTGELFFGEGSRLTVL.

The V and J genes are TRBV5-6 and TRBJ1-3, with D possibly TRBD1 on 5 matching bases. The V end lost 3 bases, the J end lost 4 bases, and 17 bases lay between the germline ends. Germline CDR1 SGHDT, CDR2 YYEEEE. This CDR3 has 16 amino acids. CDR3 DNA sequence: TGTGCCAGCAGCTACCCAACGGGACGCGAAGGAAACACCATATATTTT. It translates to CASSYPTGREGNTIYF.

The chain carries TRBV2 and TRBJ1-4; D not certain. The CDR3 is 14 amino acids. Trimming left V 3 bases short and J 9 bases short, with 14 bases between. The V gene's germline CDR1 is SNHLY and CDR2 FYNNEI. CDR3 bases: TGTGCCAGCAGTGATTTCCGGGTACGTCAAAAACTGTTTTTT. This encodes CASSDFRVRQKLFF.

The rearrangement uses TRBV9 and TRBJ2-3, with D possibly TRBD2 on 6 matching bases. Germline CDR1 SGDLS, CDR2 YYNGEE. CDR3 length: 15 residues. The V and J ends lost 6 bases and 0 bases respectively, with 14 bases between them. This CDR3 is CASTSTGLSTDTQYF. The CDR3 DNA reads TGTGCCAGCACGTCAACGGGACTCAGCACAGATACGCAGTATTTT. Based on the CDR3 plus reference TRBV9 and TRBJ2-3, the full variable domain is DSGVTQTPKHLITATGQRVTLRCSPRSGDLSVYWYQQSLDQGLQFLIQYYNGEERAKGNILERFSAQQFPDLHSELNLSSLELGDSALYFCASTSTGLSTDTQYFGPGTRLTVL.

This chain connects TRBV9 to TRBJ2-7, with D perhaps TRBD2 (7 bases). Germline CDR1 is SGDLS and CDR2 is YYNGEE. V lost 4 bases, J lost 1 base, and 15 bases lay in between. The CDR3 has 15 residues. Here the CDR3 DNA reads TGTGCCAGCAGCCCCGAGGGGGGGAAGTCCTACGAGCAGTACTTC. Translating gives CASSPEGGKSYEQYF.